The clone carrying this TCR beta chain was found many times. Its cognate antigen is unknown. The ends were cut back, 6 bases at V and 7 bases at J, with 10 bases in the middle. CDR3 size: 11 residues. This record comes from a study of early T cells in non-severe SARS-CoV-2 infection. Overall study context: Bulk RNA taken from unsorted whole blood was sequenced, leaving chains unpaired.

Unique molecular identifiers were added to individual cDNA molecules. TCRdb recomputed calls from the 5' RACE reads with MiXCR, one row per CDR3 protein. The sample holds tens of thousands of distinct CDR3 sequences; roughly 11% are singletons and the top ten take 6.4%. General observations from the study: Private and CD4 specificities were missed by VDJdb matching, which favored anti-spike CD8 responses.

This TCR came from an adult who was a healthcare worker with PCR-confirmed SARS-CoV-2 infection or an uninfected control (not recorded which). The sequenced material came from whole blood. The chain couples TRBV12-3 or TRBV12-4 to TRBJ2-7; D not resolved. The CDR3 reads CASSARREQYF. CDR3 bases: TGTGCCAGCAGCGCGAGGCGTGAGCAGTACTTC.